These 7 T cell receptor beta chains were sequenced from one sample in a study of cytomegalovirus exposure and HLA in healthy donors. The study ran its PCR with 60 Vbeta and 13 Jbeta primers. Using immunoSEQ multiplex PCR, the repertoire was profiled, and TCRdb retains in-frame clones only, with some absent. The sample consists of roughly 40,000 clones, roughly 76% of them appearing once. The material sequenced was PBMCs. The source of these receptors is a woman between 35 and 50 years old in good health and CMV-seronegative.

The chain combines TRBV5-1 with TRBJ2-7; D remains unclear. CDR3 length: 13 residues. Trimming stripped 6 bases from V and 0 bases from J, with 10 bases between. Germline CDR1 reads SGHRS; CDR2 reads YFSETQ. The CDR3 spells CASTSVSSYEQYF. CDR3 DNA sequence: TGCGCCAGCACATCGGTTAGCTCCTACGAGCAGTACTTC.

The V gene is TRBV2, the J gene TRBJ2-1; TRBD2 might be the D (5 bases). CDR1 is SNHLY, CDR2 FYNNEI, per germline. V shed 5 bases and J shed 6 bases, with 14 bases lying between them. This CDR3 comprises 14 residues. CDR3 nucleotides: TGTGCCAGCAGTAAAGGACTGGTTGGCAATGAGCAGTTCTTC. It translates to CASSKGLVGNEQFF.

The rearrangement joins TRBV5-1 to TRBJ2-5; D is possibly TRBD2 (5 bases). CDR3 length: 16 amino acids. V gave up 0 bases and J gave up 6 bases, with 18 bases separating them. The germline gives CDR1 SGHRS, CDR2 YFSETQ. The CDR3 protein is CASSLVSRGVGKTQYF. CDR3 nucleotide sequence: TGCGCCAGCAGCTTGGTTTCCCGGGGTGTGGGAAAGACCCAGTACTTC. Full variable domain (remainder filled in from reference TRBV5-1 and TRBJ2-5): KAGVTQTPRYLIKTRGQQVTLSCSPISGHRSVSWYQQTPGQGLQFLFEYFSETQRNKGNFPGRFSGRQFSNSRSEMNVSTLELGDSALYLCASSLVSRGVGKTQYFGPGTRLLVL.

The rearrangement joins TRBV2 to TRBJ1-5; a possible D gene is TRBD1 (6 bases). The CDR3 has 15 amino acids. CDR1 is SNHLY, CDR2 FYNNEI, per germline. Trimming left V 6 bases short and J 3 bases short, with 15 bases between. This CDR3 is CASSGTGNTNQPQHF. CDR3 coding DNA: TGTGCCAGCAGCGGTACAGGGAACACCAATCAGCCCCAGCATTTT.

The chain links TRBV5-1 to TRBJ1-1, with unresolved D. The CDR3 totals 14 residues. Between the trimmed V and J ends, which lost 4 bases and 13 bases, there was a span of 23 bases. Germline assignment: CDR1 SGHRS and CDR2 YFSETQ. The CDR3 here is CASSPSGSPLLGFF. The CDR3 DNA follows: TGCGCCAGCAGCCCCTCGGGATCTCCCCTTTTGGGTTTCTTT.

V gene TRBV9 combines with J gene TRBJ1-1, with D uncertain. The CDR3 has 13 residues. Germline CDR1 SGDLS, CDR2 YYNGEE. The V end lost 2 bases, the J end lost 1 base, and 6 bases lay between the germline ends. CDR3 region: CASSVSSNTEAFF. The CDR3 region has the DNA TGTGCCAGCAGCGTTTCGTCGAACACTGAAGCTTTCTTT.

The chain links TRBV2 to TRBJ2-3, with TRBD2 matching 15 bases. The CDR3 is made up of 16 amino acids. V trimming: 2 bases; J trimming: 7 bases; junction bases outside the gene matches: 4. Germline CDR1 and CDR2: SNHLY and FYNNEI. In DNA form, the CDR3 reads TGTGCCAGCAGTGAATGGACTAGCGGGGGGGCTTATACGCAGTATTTT. Protein sequence: CASSEWTSGGAYTQYF.